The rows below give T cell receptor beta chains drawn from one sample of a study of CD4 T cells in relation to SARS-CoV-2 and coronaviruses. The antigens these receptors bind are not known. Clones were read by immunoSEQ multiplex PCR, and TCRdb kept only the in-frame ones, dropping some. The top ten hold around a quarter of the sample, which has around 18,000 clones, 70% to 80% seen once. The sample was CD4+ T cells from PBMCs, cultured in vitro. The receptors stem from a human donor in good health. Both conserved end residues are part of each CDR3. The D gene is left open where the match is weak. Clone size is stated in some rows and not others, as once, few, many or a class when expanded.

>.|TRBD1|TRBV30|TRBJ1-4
CAVDRVLGEKLFF
TGTGCCGTCGACAGGGTGCTTGGTGAAAAACTGTTTTTT
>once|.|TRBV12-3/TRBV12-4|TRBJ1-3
CASSLLIGNTIYF
TGTGCCAGCAGTTTATTAATTGGAAACACCATATATTTT
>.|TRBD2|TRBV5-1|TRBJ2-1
CASSLLSGLAGGNEQFF
TGCGCCAGCAGCCTACTCTCGGGACTAGCGGGAGGCAATGAGCAGTTCTTC
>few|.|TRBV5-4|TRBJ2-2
CASSLPDQRGTGELFF
TGTGCCAGCAGCTTACCGGATCAGAGGGGGACCGGGGAGCTGTTTTTT
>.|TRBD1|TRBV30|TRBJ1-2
CAWSGNRGKGGYTF
TGTGCCTGGAGTGGTAACAGGGGGAAAGGAGGCTACACCTTC
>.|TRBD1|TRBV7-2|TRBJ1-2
CASCSGTGGRYTF
TGTGCCAGCTGTAGTGGGACAGGGGGCCGCTACACCTTC
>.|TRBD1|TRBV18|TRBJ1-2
CASSLQTGDYGYTF
TGTGCCAGCTCACTACAGACAGGGGACTATGGCTACACCTTC
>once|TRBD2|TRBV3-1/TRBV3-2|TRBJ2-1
CASRGLAYNEQFF
TGTGCCAGCAGGGGACTAGCTTACAATGAGCAGTTCTTC
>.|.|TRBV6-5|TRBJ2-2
CASNVLRGTGELFF
TGTGCCAGCAACGTCCTTCGTGGCACCGGGGAGCTGTTTTTT
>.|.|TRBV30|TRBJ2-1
CAWSVPLLGYNEQFF
TGTGCCTGGAGTGTTCCCCTTTTAGGTTACAATGAGCAGTTCTTC
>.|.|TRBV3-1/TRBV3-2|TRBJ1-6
CASSQDWNSPLHF
TGTGCCAGCAGCCAAGACTGGAATTCACCCCTCCACTTT
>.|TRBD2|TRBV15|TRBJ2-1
CATSKGLAGGLNEQFF
TGTGCCACCAGCAAGGGACTAGCGGGAGGGCTTAATGAGCAGTTCTTC
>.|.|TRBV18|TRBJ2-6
CASSPFESSGANVLTF
TGTGCCAGCTCACCGTTTGAGAGCTCTGGGGCCAACGTCCTGACTTTC
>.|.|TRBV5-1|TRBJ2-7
CASSLEGVIYEQYF
TGCGCCAGCAGCTTGGAGGGGGTAATCTACGAGCAGTACTTC
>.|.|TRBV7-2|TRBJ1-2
CASSLVQGPYGYTF
TGTGCCAGCAGCTTAGTACAGGGACCCTATGGCTACACCTTC
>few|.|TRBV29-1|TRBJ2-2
CSAAMGAVTNTGELFF
TGCAGCGCCGCAATGGGGGCGGTAACGAACACCGGGGAGCTGTTTTTT
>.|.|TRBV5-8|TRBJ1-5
CASKRPNQPQHF
TGTGCCAGCAAACGCCCCAATCAGCCCCAGCATTTT
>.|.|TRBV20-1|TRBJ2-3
CSASPDTQYF
TGCAGTGCTAGCCCGGATACGCAGTATTTT
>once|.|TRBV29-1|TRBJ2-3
CSVDRASGADTQYF
TGCAGCGTTGACCGGGCCTCAGGGGCAGATACGCAGTATTTT
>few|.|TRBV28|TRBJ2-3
CASSPHADTQYF
TGTGCCAGCAGCCCCCACGCAGATACGCAGTATTTT
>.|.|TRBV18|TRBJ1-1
CASSPPARPEAFF
TGTGCCAGCTCACCGCCGGCACGGCCTGAAGCTTTCTTT
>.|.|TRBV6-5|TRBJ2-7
CASSYSYRSGHEQYF
TGTGCCAGCAGTTACTCGTACCGATCCGGCCACGAGCAGTACTTC
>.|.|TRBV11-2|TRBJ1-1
CASSLTDARDTEAFF
TGTGCCAGCAGCTTAACCGACGCGCGCGACACTGAAGCTTTCTTT
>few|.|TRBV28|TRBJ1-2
CASSEQRTLGYTF
TGTGCCAGCAGTGAACAGAGAACCTTGGGCTACACCTTC
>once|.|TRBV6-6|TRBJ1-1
CASGGGPEAFF
TGTGCCAGCGGGGGCGGCCCTGAAGCTTTCTTT
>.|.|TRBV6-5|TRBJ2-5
CASSAQGSYMETQYF
TGTGCCAGCTCTGCCCAGGGAAGTTACATGGAGACCCAGTACTTC